This TCR beta chain was recorded in a study of response to subunit inactivated influenza vaccine. The CDR3 totals 12 residues. Germline V gene data show CDR1 as ENHRY and CDR2 as SYGVKD. Trimming shortened V by 8 bases and J by 7 bases, and 15 bases separated the two germline ends. Study-wide results and limits: There was a suggestion from the authors that each seasonal influenza vaccination recruits few new T cells.

In the case of this clonotype: What it recognizes is unknown.

TCRdb recomputed calls from the RT-PCR reads with MiXCR, one row per CDR3 protein. The profile shows hundreds of thousands of distinct CDR3 sequences, approximately 17% of them singletons. The source was PBMCs from blood, collected approximately 5 days after vaccination. The chain combines TRBV10-3 with TRBJ2-7; the D gene is possibly TRBD1 (5 bases). This receptor was obtained from a man aged 50-60 years who received an inactivated influenza vaccine. The CDR3 spells CAIGAGPKEQYF. The CDR3 region has the DNA TGTGCCATCGGGGCAGGGCCAAAGGAGCAGTACTTC.